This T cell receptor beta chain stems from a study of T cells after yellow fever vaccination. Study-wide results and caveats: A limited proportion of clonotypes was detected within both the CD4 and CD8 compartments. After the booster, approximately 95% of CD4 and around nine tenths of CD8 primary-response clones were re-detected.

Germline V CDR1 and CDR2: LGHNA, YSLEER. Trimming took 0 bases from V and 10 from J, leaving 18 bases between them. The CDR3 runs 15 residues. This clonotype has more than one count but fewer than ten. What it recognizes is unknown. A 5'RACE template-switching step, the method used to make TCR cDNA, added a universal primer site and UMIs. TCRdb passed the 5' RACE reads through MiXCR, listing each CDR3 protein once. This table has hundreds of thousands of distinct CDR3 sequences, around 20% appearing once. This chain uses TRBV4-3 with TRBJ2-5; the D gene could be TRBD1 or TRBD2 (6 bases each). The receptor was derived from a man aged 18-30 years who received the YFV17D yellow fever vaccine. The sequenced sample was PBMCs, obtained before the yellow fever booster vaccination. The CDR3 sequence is CASSQEGQGRGVQYF. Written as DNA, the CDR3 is TGCGCCAGCAGCCAAGAAGGGCAGGGGCGCGGGGTCCAGTACTTC.